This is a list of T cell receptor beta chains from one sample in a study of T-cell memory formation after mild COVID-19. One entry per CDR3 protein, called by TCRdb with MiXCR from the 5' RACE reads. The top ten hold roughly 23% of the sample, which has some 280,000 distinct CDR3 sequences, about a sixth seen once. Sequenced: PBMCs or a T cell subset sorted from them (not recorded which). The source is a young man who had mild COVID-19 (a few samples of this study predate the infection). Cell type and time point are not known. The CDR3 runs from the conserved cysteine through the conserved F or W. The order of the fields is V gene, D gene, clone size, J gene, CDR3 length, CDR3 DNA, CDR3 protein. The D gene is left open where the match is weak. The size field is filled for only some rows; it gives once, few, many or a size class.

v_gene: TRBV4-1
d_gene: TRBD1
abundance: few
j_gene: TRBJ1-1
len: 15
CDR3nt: TGCGCCAGCAGCCAAGGAGACAGGGTGGGCTCTGAAGCTTTCTTT
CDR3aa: CASSQGDRVGSEAFF

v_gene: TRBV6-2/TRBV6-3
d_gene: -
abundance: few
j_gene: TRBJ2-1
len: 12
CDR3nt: TGTGCCAGCAGTTACACGCGTAATGAGCAGTTCTTC
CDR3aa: CASSYTRNEQFF

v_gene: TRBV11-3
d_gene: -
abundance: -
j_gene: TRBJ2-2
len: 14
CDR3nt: TGTGCCAGCAGCTTACACAGGGAGGCCGGGGAGCTGTTTTTT
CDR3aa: CASSLHREAGELFF

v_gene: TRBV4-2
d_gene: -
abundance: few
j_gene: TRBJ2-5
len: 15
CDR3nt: TGTGCCAGCAGCCAGGCCAGCAGGATGGGGGAGACCCAGTACTTC
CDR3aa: CASSQASRMGETQYF

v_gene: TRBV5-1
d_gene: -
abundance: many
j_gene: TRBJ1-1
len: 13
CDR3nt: TGCGCCAGCAGCTTCCAGGGGAACACTGAAGCTTTCTTT
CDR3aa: CASSFQGNTEAFF

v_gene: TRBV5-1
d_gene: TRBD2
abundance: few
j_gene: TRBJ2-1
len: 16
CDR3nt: TGCGCCAGCAGCTTGGATGCTAGCGGGGGTTACAATGAGCAGTTCTTC
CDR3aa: CASSLDASGGYNEQFF

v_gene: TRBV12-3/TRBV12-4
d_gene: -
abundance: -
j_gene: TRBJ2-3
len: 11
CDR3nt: TGTGCCAGAAGTGCCAGAGGTACGCAGTATTTT
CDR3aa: CARSARGTQYF

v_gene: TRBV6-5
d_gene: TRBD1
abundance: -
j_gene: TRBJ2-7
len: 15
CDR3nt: TGTGCCAGCAGTTACTCGACAGGGGCCGTGTGGGAGCAGTACTTC
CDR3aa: CASSYSTGAVWEQYF

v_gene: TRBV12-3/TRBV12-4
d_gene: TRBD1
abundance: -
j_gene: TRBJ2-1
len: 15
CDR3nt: TGTGCCAGCAGTCTAGGACAGGGATCCGTCAATGAGCAGTTCTTC
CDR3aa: CASSLGQGSVNEQFF

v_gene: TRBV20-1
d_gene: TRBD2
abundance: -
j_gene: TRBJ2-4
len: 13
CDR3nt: TGCAGTGCTCCCTTAGCGGGTTCAAACATTCAGTACTTC
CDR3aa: CSAPLAGSNIQYF

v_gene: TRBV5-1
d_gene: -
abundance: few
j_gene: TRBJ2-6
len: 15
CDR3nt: TGCGCCAGCAGCGTACAGGGCACTGGGGCCAACGTCCTGACTTTC
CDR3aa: CASSVQGTGANVLTF

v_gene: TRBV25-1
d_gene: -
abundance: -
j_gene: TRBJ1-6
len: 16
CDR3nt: TGTGCCAGCAGTGATGGGGTAGGGCCCTATAATTCACCCCTCCACTTT
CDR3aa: CASSDGVGPYNSPLHF

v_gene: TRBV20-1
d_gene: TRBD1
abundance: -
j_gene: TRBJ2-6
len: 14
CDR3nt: TGCAGTGTGAGGGGGCCGGCAGGGGCCAACGTCCTGACTTTC
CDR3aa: CSVRGPAGANVLTF

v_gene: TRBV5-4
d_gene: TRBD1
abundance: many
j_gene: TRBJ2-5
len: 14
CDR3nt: TGCGCCAGCAGCCAAGGACAGGGCGGAGAGACCCAGTACTTC
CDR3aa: CASSQGQGGETQYF

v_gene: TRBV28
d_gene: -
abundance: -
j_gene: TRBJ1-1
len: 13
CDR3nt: TGTGCCAGCATGTCAGGGACGAACACTGAAGCTTTCTTT
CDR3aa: CASMSGTNTEAFF

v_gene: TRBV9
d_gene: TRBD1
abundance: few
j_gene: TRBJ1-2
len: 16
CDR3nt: TGTGCCAGCAGCCCCCCGGGACAGGGTTTTTCCTATGGCTACACCTTC
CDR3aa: CASSPPGQGFSYGYTF

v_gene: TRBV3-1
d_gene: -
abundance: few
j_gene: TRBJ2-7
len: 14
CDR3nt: TGTGCCAGCAGCCAAGTACAGGGCATCTACGAGCAGTACTTC
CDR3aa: CASSQVQGIYEQYF

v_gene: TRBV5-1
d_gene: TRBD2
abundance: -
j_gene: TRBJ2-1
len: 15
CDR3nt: TGCGCCAGCAGCTCCCGGGGCCTAGCGGTGAATGAGCAGTTCTTC
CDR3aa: CASSSRGLAVNEQFF

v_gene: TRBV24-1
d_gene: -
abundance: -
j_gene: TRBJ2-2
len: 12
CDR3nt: TGTGCCACCAGAGAAAACACCGGGGAGCTGTTTTTT
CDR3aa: CATRENTGELFF

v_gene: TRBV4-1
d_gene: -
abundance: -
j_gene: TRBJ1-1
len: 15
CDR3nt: TGCGCCAGCAGCCAAGTTCTACCGCCGGTCACTGAAGCTTTCTTT
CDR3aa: CASSQVLPPVTEAFF